This TCR beta chain was observed in a study of metastatic and nonmetastatic thyroid tumors. On the study more broadly: Malignant thyroid and benign thyroid patients provided blood and tumor or nodule tissue whose repertoires were compared.

The length of the CDR3 is 17 residues. All patients were untreated before thyroid surgery. With MiXCR, TCRdb reprocessed the PCR reads. The data contain around 31,000 clones, less than 30% of them singletons. Sequenced: blood. This clonotype was obtained from a female donor with papillary thyroid cancer or a benign thyroid nodule (not recorded which). Some clones in this sample may be carry-over from other donors' samples. The chain recombines TRBV7-5 with TRBJ2-3; the table's D call TRBD1 went unverified against the DNA. TRBV7-5 counts as a pseudogene. DNA for the CDR3: TGTATCTCTGATGTGGGGGGAGAAGGCTCTAGCACAGATACGCAGTATTTT. It encodes CISDVGGEGSSTDTQYF.